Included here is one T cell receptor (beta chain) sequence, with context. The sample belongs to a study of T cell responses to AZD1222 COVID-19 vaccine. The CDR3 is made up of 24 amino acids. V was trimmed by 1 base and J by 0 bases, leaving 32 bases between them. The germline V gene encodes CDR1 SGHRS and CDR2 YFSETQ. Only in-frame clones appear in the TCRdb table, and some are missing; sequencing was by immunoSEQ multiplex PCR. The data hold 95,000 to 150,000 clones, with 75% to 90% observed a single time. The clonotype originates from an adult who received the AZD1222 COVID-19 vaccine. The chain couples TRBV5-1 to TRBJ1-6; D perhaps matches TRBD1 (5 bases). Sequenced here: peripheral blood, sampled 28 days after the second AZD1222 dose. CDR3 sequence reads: CASSLRTQDGGRWVTSSYNSPLHF. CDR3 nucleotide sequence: TGCGCCAGCAGCTTGCGGACTCAGGACGGGGGTCGGTGGGTCACTAGCTCCTATAATTCACCCCTCCACTTT.